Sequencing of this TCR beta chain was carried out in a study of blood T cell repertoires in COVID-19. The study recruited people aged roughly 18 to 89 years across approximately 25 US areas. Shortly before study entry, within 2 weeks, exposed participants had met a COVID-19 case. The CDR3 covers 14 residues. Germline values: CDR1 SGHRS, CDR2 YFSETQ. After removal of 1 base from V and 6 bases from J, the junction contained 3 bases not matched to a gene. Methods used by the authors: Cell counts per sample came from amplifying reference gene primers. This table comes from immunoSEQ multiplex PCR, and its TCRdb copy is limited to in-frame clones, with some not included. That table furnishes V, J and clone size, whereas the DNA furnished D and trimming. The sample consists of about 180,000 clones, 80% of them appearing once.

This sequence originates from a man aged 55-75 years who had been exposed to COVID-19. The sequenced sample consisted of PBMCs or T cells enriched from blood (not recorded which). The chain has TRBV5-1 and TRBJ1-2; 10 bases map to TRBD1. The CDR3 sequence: CASSLMDRGDGYTF. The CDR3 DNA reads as TGCGCCAGCAGCTTGATGGACAGGGGGGATGGCTACACCTTC.